One and the same sample provided the 19 T cell receptor beta chains below, sequenced in a study of blood T cell repertoires in COVID-19. Profiled with immunoSEQ multiplex PCR; TCRdb holds only in-frame clones, not every one. The repertoire holds about 140,000 clones, with 85% to 90% as singletons. Sequencing was done on a sample of peripheral blood. The receptors were sampled from a man aged 50 or older who had recovered from COVID-19.

This clone was seen a few times. V usage is TRBV4-1 and J usage is TRBJ1-5; D gene uncertain. The germline CDR1 and CDR2 sequences are MGHRA and YSYEKL. The V end lost 0 bases, the J end lost 5 bases, and 5 bases lay between the germline ends. This CDR3 is built from 13 residues. CDR3 DNA: TGCGCCAGCAGCCAAGAACTATATCAGCCCCAGCATTTT. This gives the protein CASSQELYQPQHF.

The rearrangement joins TRBV6-5 to TRBJ1-5; D is uncertain. V dropped 2 bases and J dropped 4 bases, with 12 bases sitting between them. Germline loops: CDR1 MNHEY, CDR2 SVGAGI. The CDR3 totals 15 residues. The CDR3 DNA reads TGTGCCAGCAGTTACGCGGCGCACTCGAATCAGCCCCAGCATTTT. This translates into CASSYAAHSNQPQHF.

This sequence joins TRBV7-9 and TRBJ1-2; the match to TRBD1 covers 11 bases. The V segment lost 1 base and the J segment 2 bases; nucleotides outside the gene matches: 9. The germline V gene has CDR1 SEHNR and CDR2 FQNEAQ (reference sequence). The CDR3 covers 18 residues. DNA of the CDR3: TGTGCCAGCAGCTTAGAGCTCGGACAGGGGGCGGAGAACTATGGCTACACCTTC. It translates to CASSLELGQGAENYGYTF.

With respect to this clone: The identical CDR3 is also encoded by other nucleotide sequences in the sample. The chain uses TRBV5-1 and TRBJ1-1; D might be TRBD1 (5 bases). The V and J ends lost 3 bases and 5 bases respectively, with 8 bases between them. Germline CDR1 and CDR2: SGHRS and YFSETQ. The CDR3 is 12 residues long. This CDR3 is CASSSQGTEAFF. The CDR3, as DNA: TGCGCCAGCAGCTCCCAGGGAACTGAAGCTTTCTTT.

By share, this clone ranks as medium-sized. This chain joins TRBV5-5 and TRBJ1-2; 9 positions match TRBD1. CDR3 length: 17 amino acids. Unmatched junction bases numbered 17, after V lost 4 bases and J lost 7 bases. Germline V gene data show CDR1 as SGHKS and CDR2 as YYEKEE (reference sequence). CDR3 coding DNA: TGTGCCAGCAGCACCCTGGGTTGGGACAGGGAGTGGAGTGGCTACACCTTC. This translates into CASSTLGWDREWSGYTF. Based on the CDR3 plus reference TRBV5-5 and TRBJ1-2, the full variable domain is DAGVTQSPTHLIKTRGQQVTLRCSPISGHKSVSWYQQVLGQGPQFIFQYYEKEERGRGNFPDRFSARQFPNYSSELNVNALLLGDSALYLCASSTLGWDREWSGYTFGSGTRLTVV.

This chain links TRBV5-4 with TRBJ2-1, with 9 bases aligning to TRBD1. Trimming took 6 bases from V and 6 from J; bases not matched to a gene: 7. Germline lookup yields CDR1 SGHNT and CDR2 YYREEE (reference sequence). CDR3 size: 14 residues. The CDR3 sequence: CASTTGGELNEQFF. The DNA of the CDR3 is TGTGCCAGCACTACAGGGGGCGAACTCAATGAGCAGTTCTTC.

The rearrangement joins TRBV29-1 to TRBJ1-5; D not resolved. Germline assignment: CDR1 SQVTM and CDR2 ANQGSEA. The germline V and J ends were trimmed by 7 bases and 5 bases, with 18 bases remaining between them. The CDR3 runs 14 residues. The CDR3 sequence is CSGRPGIGYQPQHF. CDR3 bases: TGCAGCGGCCGCCCCGGGATTGGCTATCAGCCCCAGCATTTT.

This sequence joins TRBV3-1 (or the pseudogene TRBV3-2) and TRBJ1-4, with D unclear. Germline values: CDR1 LGHDT, CDR2 YNNKEL (reference sequence). CDR3 size: 15 residues. V was shortened by 0 bases and J by 5 bases, with 10 bases between the two germline ends. The CDR3 protein is CASSQESRGNEKLFF. The CDR3 region has the DNA TGTGCCAGCAGCCAAGAGAGCCGAGGCAATGAAAAACTGTTTTTT.

The chain recombines TRBV6-2 or TRBV6-3 with TRBJ2-5, with D tentatively TRBD2 (7 bases). Germline CDR1 and CDR2: MNHEY and SVGEGT. This CDR3 is built from 14 residues. The V and J ends lost 4 bases and 0 bases respectively, with 9 bases between them. CDR3 nucleotides: TGTGCCAGCAGTTCGGGGGGCTACCAAGAGACCCAGTACTTC. Translation: CASSSGGYQETQYF.

The J gene is TRBJ2-7, the V gene TRBV27; 10 bases fit TRBD1. Germline values: CDR1 MNHEY, CDR2 SMNVEV (reference sequence). The V segment lost 6 bases and the J segment 5 bases; nucleotides outside the gene matches: 13. This CDR3 has 16 residues. DNA of the CDR3: TGTGCCAGCAGCACCCGTCCGGGACAGGGGCGCCACGAGCAGTACTTC. Translation: CASSTRPGQGRHEQYF.

The rearrangement links TRBV20-1 to TRBJ2-5; D unresolved. There are 12 residues in the CDR3. Trimming took 3 bases from V and 3 from J, leaving 8 bases between them. Germline V gene sequence: CDR1 DFQATT, CDR2 SNEGSKA (reference sequence). The CDR3 region has the DNA TGCAGTGCTAGTGGCAGTGAAGAGACCCAGTACTTC. As protein: CSASGSEETQYF.

This chain connects TRBV25-1 to TRBJ2-3, with D maybe TRBD2 (7 bases). V shed 6 bases and J shed 7 bases, with 14 bases lying between them. The CDR3 is 13 amino acids. Germline V gene data show CDR1 as MGHDK and CDR2 as SYGVNS. The CDR3 loop reads CASSVGGAYTQYF. DNA for the CDR3: TGTGCCAGCAGCGTGGGGGGGGCGTATACGCAGTATTTT. The entire variable domain, with the rest obtained from reference TRBV25-1 and TRBJ2-3, is as follows: EADIYQTPRYLVIGTGKKITLECSQTMGHDKMYWYQQDPGMELHLIHYSYGVNSTEKGDLSSESTVSRIRTEHFPLTLESARPSHTSQYLCASSVGGAYTQYFGPGTRLTVL.

The chain combines TRBV7-2 with TRBJ2-1; 13 nucleotides match TRBD2. The CDR3 covers 17 residues. Looked up from germline, CDR1 is SGHTA and CDR2 is FQGNSA. J was trimmed by 9 bases and V by 6 bases; bases with no gene match: 14. CDR3 sequence reads: CASSQALTSGGSGEQFF. The CDR3 DNA follows: TGTGCCAGCAGTCAAGCACTGACTAGCGGGGGGTCCGGTGAGCAGTTCTTC.

This chain uses TRBV27 with TRBJ2-7; possible D gene TRBD1, 6 bases. The CDR3 contains 15 residues. In germline, CDR1 is MNHEY, CDR2 SMNVEV (reference sequence). Trimming removed 6 bases at V and 5 bases at J, with 20 bases between. CDR3 bases: TGTGCCAGCAGGATTTCCGGGACAACTTCTAACGAGCAGTACTTC. This codes for CASRISGTTSNEQYF.

This chain connects TRBV2 to TRBJ1-1; D is undetermined. The germline V gene has CDR1 SNHLY and CDR2 FYNNEI. CDR3 length: 16 residues. Trimming cost V 4 bases and J 4 bases, with 19 bases left between them. In nucleotides, the CDR3 is TGTGCCAGCAGTGTCATGAGGGTGTCGGTCCGCACTGAAGCTTTCTTT. Residues: CASSVMRVSVRTEAFF.

This clone was seen many times. The chain combines TRBV3-1 (or the pseudogene TRBV3-2) with TRBJ1-6, with a tentative D call TRBD1 (5 bases). This CDR3 contains 15 residues. Germline V gene data show CDR1 as LGHDT and CDR2 as YNNKEL (reference sequence). The V gene lost 1 base and the J gene lost 6 bases, with 10 bases spanning the gap. The DNA of the CDR3 is TGTGCCAGCAGCCAAGGTTCAGGGATTAATTCACCCCTCCACTTT. This translates into CASSQGSGINSPLHF.

V gene TRBV7-9 combines with J gene TRBJ1-1; a weak D match, TRBD1 (6 bases). This CDR3 has 19 residues. The germline gives CDR1 SEHNR, CDR2 FQNEAQ (reference sequence). Trimming removed 7 bases at V and 0 bases at J, with 27 bases between. CDR3 residues: CASNPIHRVPPIMNTEAFF. CDR3 DNA: TGTGCCAGCAATCCGATCCACAGGGTGCCTCCGATCATGAACACTGAAGCTTTCTTT.

The chain recombines TRBV7-3 with TRBJ1-2; 8 positions agree with TRBD1. Germline loops: CDR1 SGHTA, CDR2 FQGTGA. This CDR3 is built from 18 residues. V lost 5 bases and J lost 5; bases outside the gene matches: 19. The DNA of the CDR3 is TGTGCCAGCAGCCCCAAACCCTGGCCGGGACAGGACCGTTATGGCTACACCTTC. It codes for CASSPKPWPGQDRYGYTF.

The V call is TRBV11-2, the J call TRBJ2-7; D may be TRBD1 (6 bases). Germline assignment: CDR1 SGHAT and CDR2 FQNNGV. Trimming left V 1 base short and J 0 bases short, with 13 bases between. CDR3 length: 16 amino acids. CDR3 protein: CASSLAGTRSSYEQYF. The CDR3 DNA reads TGTGCCAGCAGCTTAGCCGGGACACGGAGCTCCTACGAGCAGTACTTC.